The 20 T cell receptor beta chains in this list originate from one sample, sequenced in a study of cytomegalovirus exposure and HLA in healthy donors. Primers for the PCR totalled 60 Vbeta and 13 Jbeta. TCRdb's table, derived via immunoSEQ multiplex PCR, lists solely in-frame clones and lacks some. The sample lists 200,000 to 250,000 clones, around 85% occurring once. Specimen: PBMCs. All receptors derive from a girl aged 2 to 9 in good health and CMV-seronegative.

This clone was found a few times. The chain couples TRBV27 to TRBJ1-2; no clear D. CDR3 length: 11 amino acids. CDR1 is MNHEY, CDR2 SMNVEV, per germline (reference sequence). V lost 11 bases and J lost 7, with 14 bases in between. CDR3 in DNA: TGTGCCGTGGGCCTGGTTTCTGGCTACACCTTC. This translates into CAVGLVSGYTF.

The genes are TRBV6-6 and TRBJ2-7, with 7 bases lining up with TRBD2. Per germline, CDR1 MNHNY and CDR2 SVGAGI (reference sequence). Unmatched junction bases numbered 10, after V lost 5 bases and J lost 3 bases. This CDR3 is built from 15 residues. The CDR3 spells CASSSGIARRYEQYF. CDR3 bases: TGTGCCAGCAGTAGCGGGATAGCGAGGCGCTACGAGCAGTACTTC.

The V call is TRBV6-5, the J call TRBJ1-1; D is uncertain. The germline V gene encodes CDR1 MNHEY and CDR2 SVGAGI. V was cut by 8 bases and J by 1 base, with 8 bases left in between. The CDR3 length is 12 residues. The CDR3 DNA reads as TGTGCCAGCTCCCCGGGGAACACTGAAGCTTTCTTT. Residues: CASSPGNTEAFF.

The gene calls are TRBV5-5 and TRBJ2-1; D possibly corresponds to TRBD2 (5 bases). The CDR3 is 15 amino acids. V was clipped by 1 base and J by 6 bases, with 14 bases between them. The V gene's germline CDR1 is SGHKS and CDR2 YYEKEE (reference sequence). CDR3 bases: TGTGCCAGCAGCTTGCCGCAGGAGGTCTTCAATGAGCAGTTCTTC. This translates into CASSLPQEVFNEQFF.

V gene TRBV5-4 combines with J gene TRBJ1-2, with D maybe TRBD1 (5 bases). V lost 0 bases to trimming and J lost 2 bases, with 17 bases between them. The germline V gene has CDR1 SGHNT and CDR2 YYREEE (reference sequence). CDR3 length: 17 residues. The CDR3 DNA reads as TGTGCCAGCAGCTTGGGTGGGGGGGGAAAAGTCAACTATGGCTACACCTTC. It yields the protein CASSLGGGGKVNYGYTF. Together with reference TRBV5-4 and TRBJ1-2, the CDR3 gives the full variable domain: ETGVTQSPTHLIKTRGQQVTLRCSSQSGHNTVSWYQQALGQGPQFIFQYYREEENGRGNFPPRFSGLQFPNYSSELNVNALELDDSALYLCASSLGGGGKVNYGYTFGSGTRLTVV.

The V gene is TRBV19, the J gene TRBJ1-1; D not resolved. The CDR3 spans 15 residues. Trimming cost V 6 bases and J 7 bases, with 21 bases left between them. Germline V gene sequence: CDR1 LNHDA, CDR2 SQIVND (reference sequence). The CDR3 spells CASRPTAREFIEAFF. The CDR3 bases are TGTGCCAGTAGGCCCACTGCGAGAGAGTTCATTGAAGCTTTCTTT.

The chain joins TRBV7-2 to TRBJ2-7; possibly TRBD2 for D (6 bases). Germline V gene lookup returns CDR1 SGHTA and CDR2 FQGNSA. V was shortened by 0 bases and J by 0 bases, with 6 bases between the two germline ends. The CDR3 length is 14 residues. The CDR3 spells CASSLAGGSYEQYF. The DNA for the CDR3 is TGTGCCAGCAGCTTAGCGGGGGGCTCCTACGAGCAGTACTTC.

V is TRBV6-6 and J is TRBJ2-7; TRBD1 might be the D (6 bases). This CDR3 region has 13 residues. The germline V gene has CDR1 MNHNY and CDR2 SVGAGI (reference sequence). V was pared by 4 bases and J by 2 bases, with 9 bases between. The CDR3 here is CASSFGQTYEQYF. CDR3 sequence (DNA): TGTGCCAGCAGTTTTGGACAGACCTACGAGCAGTACTTC.

The J gene is TRBJ2-1, the V gene TRBV29-1; D may be TRBD1 (6 bases). CDR1 is SQVTM, CDR2 ANQGSEA, per germline. The CDR3 extends over 12 amino acids. Trimming took off 4 bases at V and 6 bases at J, with 10 bases between the two ends. The DNA of the CDR3 is TGCAGCGTTGTTACAGGGATCAATGAGCAGTTCTTC. This gives the protein CSVVTGINEQFF.

V and J are TRBV27 and TRBJ2-7, with 12 bases identical to TRBD1. V lost 6 bases to trimming and J lost 4 bases; unmatched junction nucleotides: 7. Germline loops: CDR1 MNHEY, CDR2 SMNVEV (reference sequence). There are 15 residues in the CDR3. CDR3 bases: TGTGCCAGCAGAACCGGGACAGGGGGCTCATACGAGCAGTACTTC. It is translated as CASRTGTGGSYEQYF.

This clone was seen once. V and J are TRBV5-4 and TRBJ2-3, with 8 bases that match TRBD2. With V trimmed by 0 bases and J by 4 bases, 7 bases remained unmatched. The CDR3 runs to 16 residues. Germline V gives CDR1 SGHNT, CDR2 YYREEE (reference sequence). CDR3: CASSLGASGSADTQYF. The CDR3 coding sequence is TGTGCCAGCAGCTTGGGGGCTAGCGGGTCGGCAGATACGCAGTATTTT.

The chain has TRBV25-1 and TRBJ1-1; D call uncertain. The CDR3 consists of 11 residues. Germline V gene data show CDR1 as MGHDK and CDR2 as SYGVNS. Trimming left V 4 bases short and J 4 bases short, with 4 bases between. CDR3 sequence reads: CASSAVTEAFF. CDR3 coding DNA: TGTGCCAGCAGTGCGGTCACTGAAGCTTTCTTT.

V is TRBV4-1 and J is TRBJ1-2, with TRBD1 identical over 10 bases. The CDR3 has 15 amino acids. In germline, CDR1 is MGHRA, CDR2 YSYEKL. The trim removed 4 bases at V and 4 bases at J, leaving 6 bases unmatched. This chain's CDR3 is CASSPGQGVIYGYTF. As DNA, the CDR3 is TGCGCCAGCAGCCCAGGACAGGGGGTAATCTATGGCTACACCTTC.

This CDR3 is CASSQGDRDQETQYF. CDR3 bases: TGCGCCAGCAGCCAAGGGGACAGGGACCAAGAGACCCAGTACTTC. The V gene is TRBV4-1, the J gene TRBJ2-5; TRBD1 agrees at 9 bases. After removal of 1 base from V and 0 bases from J, the junction contained 0 bases not matched to a gene. Germline V gives CDR1 MGHRA, CDR2 YSYEKL. This CDR3 has 15 residues.

This chain uses TRBV16 with TRBJ1-2; TRBD1 agrees at 7 bases. The CDR3 length is 13 residues. CDR1 is KGHSY, CDR2 FQNENV, per germline. Trimming took 6 bases from V and 3 from J; bases not matched to a gene: 4. CDR3 amino acids: CASRLDRDYGYTF. CDR3 sequence (DNA): TGTGCCAGCAGACTCGACAGGGACTATGGCTACACCTTC.

The gene calls are TRBV29-1 and TRBJ2-1, with 10 bases that match TRBD2. The CDR3 runs 14 residues. The V gene's germline CDR1 is SQVTM and CDR2 ANQGSEA. The V gene end was trimmed by 5 bases and the J gene end by 4 bases; junction bases not matched to a gene: 5. The CDR3 DNA reads TGCAGCGTTACGAAGCGGGAGGGTTACAATGAGCAGTTCTTC. Translation gives CSVTKREGYNEQFF.

V gene TRBV5-8 combines with J gene TRBJ2-5, with 7 nucleotides matching TRBD2. The DNA end lines up better with TRBJ2-7; the J call may be wrong. Germline CDR1 SGHTS, CDR2 YDEGEE. The CDR3 runs 13 residues. This CDR3 reads CASSGEGTYEQYF. The CDR3 DNA reads TGTGCCAGCAGCGGGGAGGGGACCTACGAGCAGTACTTC.

The CDR3 bases are TGTGCCAGCTCACCGCCATCCGGTCGAGAGCAGTACTTC. Translating gives CASSPPSGREQYF. The J gene is TRBJ2-7, the V gene TRBV18, with no clear D. The CDR3 is 13 residues long. CDR1 and CDR2 (germline): KGHSH, LQKENI. The V end lost 3 bases, the J end lost 7 bases, and 13 bases lay between the germline ends.

The genes are TRBV7-9 and TRBJ1-1; 7 bases agree with TRBD1. Germline V lookup: CDR1 SEHNR, CDR2 FQNEAQ (reference sequence). Losses at the gene ends were 5 bases for V and 4 bases for J; bases not matched to a gene: 10. The CDR3 length is 15 residues. CDR3 nucleotide sequence: TGTGCCAGCAGCCCGGACAGGAAGGGGCTCACTGAAGCTTTCTTT. Amino acid sequence: CASSPDRKGLTEAFF.

The V and J genes are TRBV5-5 and TRBJ1-6; D unresolved. Germline loops: CDR1 SGHKS, CDR2 YYEKEE (reference sequence). V dropped 0 bases and J dropped 0 bases, with 13 bases sitting between them. The CDR3 spans 18 residues. The CDR3 coding sequence is TGTGCCAGCAGCTTGGGGTGGAGAGGGAGCTCCTATAATTCACCCCTCCACTTT. Protein product: CASSLGWRGSSYNSPLHF.